Following are 7 T cell receptor beta chains from one sample sequenced in a study of T-cell memory formation after mild COVID-19. MiXCR was run by TCRdb on the 5' RACE reads, yielding one entry per CDR3 protein. The profile shows more than 400,000 distinct CDR3 sequences, 18% of them singletons. The sample was PBMCs or a T cell subset sorted from them (not recorded which). These receptors all come from an adult woman who had mild COVID-19 (a few samples of this study predate the infection). Cell type and time point are not known.

This chain links TRBV5-1 with TRBJ2-1; D may be TRBD1 (5 bases). CDR1 SGHRS and CDR2 YFSETQ come from the germline V gene. The CDR3 extends over 16 amino acids. V lost 2 bases and J 1 base, leaving 13 bases between the germline ends. As DNA, the CDR3 is TGCGCCAGCAGCTTTGGGGCCTCCGGATCCTACAATGAGCAGTTCTTC. This encodes CASSFGASGSYNEQFF.

This clonotype was observed a handful of times. The rearrangement joins TRBV29-1 to TRBJ2-3; 9 bases are shared with TRBD2. Germline-derived CDR1 and CDR2 are SQVTM and ANQGSEA. V dropped 6 bases and J dropped 6; count of bases not matched to a gene: 10. The CDR3 has 14 residues. The CDR3 DNA reads TGCAGCGTCGCACGCGGGGGGGCCATGGATACGCAGTATTTT. It is translated as CSVARGGAMDTQYF.

This chain links TRBV30 with TRBJ1-1, with unresolved D. V was shortened by 0 bases and J by 4 bases, with 9 bases between the two germline ends. The germline V gene encodes CDR1 GTSNPN and CDR2 SVGIG (reference sequence). This CDR3 comprises 13 residues. CDR3 bases: TGTGCCTGGAGTGTATTTGGGTTCACTGAAGCTTTCTTT. It translates to CAWSVFGFTEAFF.

This clonotype was picked up a small number of times. The chain combines TRBV4-3 with TRBJ2-2; D is unclear. The CDR3 extends over 14 amino acids. The germline gives CDR1 LGHNA, CDR2 YSLEER. V was shortened by 7 bases and J by 2 bases, with 11 bases between the two germline ends. CDR3 coding DNA: TGCGCCAGCACACTCATACACAACACCGGGGAGCTGTTTTTT. Translated, it gives CASTLIHNTGELFF.

This clonotype has only a few counts. The rearrangement links TRBV29-1 to TRBJ2-5; 7 bases match TRBD2. The germline gives CDR1 SQVTM, CDR2 ANQGSEA. CDR3 length equals 17 residues. The ends lost 4 bases at V and 5 bases at J; junction bases unmatched: 19. The DNA for the CDR3 is TGCAGCGTTGTCTTTAGAGGGAGGGCCACAGATACGGAGACCCAGTACTTC. The encoded protein is CSVVFRGRATDTETQYF. The variable domain in full, with the rest retrieved from reference TRBV29-1 and TRBJ2-5, is SAVISQKPSRDICQRGTSLTIQCQVDSQVTMMFWYRQQPGQSLTLIATANQGSEATYESGFVIDKFPISRPNLTFSTLTVSNMSPEDSSIYLCSVVFRGRATDTETQYFGPGTRLLVL.

There are a few counts of this clonotype. This chain joins TRBV30 and TRBJ2-1; D possibly uses TRBD1 or TRBD2 (5 bases each). The CDR3 has 13 residues. CDR1 and CDR2 (germline): GTSNPN, SVGIG (reference sequence). Trimming stripped 3 bases from V and 6 bases from J, with 12 bases between. CDR3 in amino acids: CAWSEGPANEQFF. The CDR3 region has the DNA TGTGCCTGGAGCGAGGGACCCGCCAATGAGCAGTTCTTC.

The chain combines TRBV11-3 with TRBJ1-2; 9 bases agree with TRBD1. The CDR3 spans 16 residues. The junction had 15 bases not matched to a gene; V was cut back by 6 bases and J by 7 bases. Germline V lookup: CDR1 SGHNT, CDR2 YENEEA. In DNA form, the CDR3 reads TGTGCCAGCAGTCGCAGGACAGGGGCCCCGGTAGGTGGCTACACCTTC. This encodes CASSRRTGAPVGGYTF.